A selection of T cell receptor beta chains follows, all from one sample in a study of human T cells and chemical hapten exposure. TCRdb re-called the 5' RACE reads through MiXCR, storing one row per CDR3 protein. Of around 82,000 distinct CDR3 sequences listed, 6% to 8.5% were seen once; the top ten hold approximately 2.3%. Source of these receptors: a male donor in good health. Each CDR3 is given with its conserved first and last residue. Each record gives: V gene, clone size, D gene, J gene, CDR3 protein, CDR3 DNA. D genes are given only for firm matches. Clone size is stated in some rows and not others, as once, few, many or a class when expanded.

TRBV15	few	NA	TRBJ1-1	CATSWGENTEAFF	TGTGCCACCAGCTGGGGGGAGAACACTGAAGCTTTCTTT
TRBV7-8	few	NA	TRBJ2-7	CASSPRPGIENPGYF	TGTGCCAGCAGCCCAAGGCCGGGGATTGAAAACCCCGGGTACTTC
TRBV6-1	few	NA	TRBJ1-1	CASRVQEFNTEAFF	TGTGCCAGCAGAGTACAGGAGTTTAACACTGAAGCTTTCTTT
TRBV20-1	few	NA	TRBJ1-1	CSAIGPRGAGTEAFF	TGCAGTGCTATAGGCCCCCGGGGGGCTGGCACTGAAGCTTTCTTT
TRBV11-2	NA	NA	TRBJ1-6	CASSLVVPPGRPLHF	TGTGCCAGCAGCTTAGTAGTGCCCCCTGGACGACCCCTCCACTTT
TRBV2	NA	NA	TRBJ1-5	CASSPPDPNQPQHF	TGTGCCAGCAGTCCCCCAGATCCCAATCAGCCCCAGCATTTT
TRBV5-6	NA	NA	TRBJ1-5	CASSRGYSNQPQHF	TGTGCCAGCAGCCGGGGCTATAGCAATCAGCCCCAGCATTTT
TRBV6-4	NA	NA	TRBJ1-1	CASSQRGYTEAFF	TGTGCCAGCAGTCAGCGGGGGTACACTGAAGCTTTCTTT
TRBV6-1	few	NA	TRBJ1-1	CASRARENTEAFF	TGTGCCAGCAGGGCGAGGGAAAACACTGAAGCTTTCTTT
TRBV12-3/TRBV12-4	NA	TRBD1	TRBJ1-2	CASSLALGGRGYTF	TGTGCCAGCAGTTTAGCATTAGGGGGCAGGGGCTACACCTTC
TRBV7-2	NA	NA	TRBJ1-5	CASSLDGPQHF	TGTGCCAGCAGCTTAGATGGGCCCCAGCATTTT
TRBV7-8	many	NA	TRBJ2-7	CASRASASYEQYF	TGTGCCAGCAGGGCTAGCGCTTCCTACGAGCAGTACTTC
TRBV6-5	many	NA	TRBJ1-1	CASNVGTLNTEAFF	TGTGCCAGCAACGTGGGGACGCTGAACACTGAAGCTTTCTTT
TRBV10-3	many	TRBD2	TRBJ2-6	CAIRPPSGGPAGANVLTF	TGTGCCATCAGGCCGCCTAGCGGGGGGCCAGCTGGGGCCAACGTCCTGACTTTC
TRBV5-1	few	NA	TRBJ2-1	CASSLRGGNNEQFF	TGCGCCAGCAGCTTGCGCGGGGGCAACAATGAGCAGTTCTTC
TRBV7-2	many	TRBD2	TRBJ2-3	CASSFRDYKSDTQYF	TGTGCCAGCAGCTTCCGGGACTACAAATCAGATACGCAGTATTTT
TRBV20-1	many	TRBD2	TRBJ2-5	CSARDQTSGQETQYF	TGCAGTGCTAGAGATCAGACTAGCGGCCAAGAGACCCAGTACTTC